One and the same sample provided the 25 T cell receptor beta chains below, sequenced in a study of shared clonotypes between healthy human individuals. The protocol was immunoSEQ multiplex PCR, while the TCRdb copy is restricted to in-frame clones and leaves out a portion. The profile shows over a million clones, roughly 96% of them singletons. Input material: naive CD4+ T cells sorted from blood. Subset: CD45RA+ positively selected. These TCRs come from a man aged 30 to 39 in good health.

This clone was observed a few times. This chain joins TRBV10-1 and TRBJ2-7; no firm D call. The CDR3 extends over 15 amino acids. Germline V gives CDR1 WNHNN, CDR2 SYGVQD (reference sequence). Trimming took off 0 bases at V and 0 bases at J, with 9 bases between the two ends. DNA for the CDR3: TGCGCCAGCAGTGAGTCTGGCCGGAGCTCCTACGAGCAGTACTTC. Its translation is CASSESGRSSYEQYF.

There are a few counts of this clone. The DNA of the CDR3 is TGTGCCAGCAGCTTAGCGGTGGGGCCCTACGAGCAGTACTTC. This translates into CASSLAVGPYEQYF. The chain links TRBV7-8 to TRBJ2-7; maybe TRBD1 (5 bases). The V gene lost 0 bases and the J gene lost 2 bases, with 8 bases spanning the gap. Germline V gene sequence: CDR1 SGHVS, CDR2 FQNEAQ. The CDR3 consists of 14 residues. Based on the CDR3 plus reference TRBV7-8 and TRBJ2-7, the full variable domain is GAGVSQSPRYKVAKRGQDVALRCDPISGHVSLFWYQQALGQGPEFLTYFQNEAQLDKSGLPSDRFFAERPEGSVSTLKIQRTQQEDSAVYLCASSLAVGPYEQYFGPGTRLTVT.

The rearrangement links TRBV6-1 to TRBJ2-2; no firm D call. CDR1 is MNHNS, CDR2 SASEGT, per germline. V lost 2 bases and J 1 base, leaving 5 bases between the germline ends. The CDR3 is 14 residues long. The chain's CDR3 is CASSENGNTGELFF. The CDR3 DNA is TGTGCCAGCAGTGAAAACGGGAACACCGGGGAGCTGTTTTTT.

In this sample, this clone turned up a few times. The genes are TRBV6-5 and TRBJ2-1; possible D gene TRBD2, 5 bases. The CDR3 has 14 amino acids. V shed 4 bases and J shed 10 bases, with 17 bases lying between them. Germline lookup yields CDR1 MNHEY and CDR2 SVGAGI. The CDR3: CASSSLEAADEQFF. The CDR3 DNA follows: TGTGCCAGCAGTTCGCTGGAGGCAGCAGACGAGCAGTTCTTC.

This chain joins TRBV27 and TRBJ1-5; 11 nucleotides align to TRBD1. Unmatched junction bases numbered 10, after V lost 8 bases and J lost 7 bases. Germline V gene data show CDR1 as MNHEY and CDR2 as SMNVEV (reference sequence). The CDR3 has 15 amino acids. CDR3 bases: TGTGCCAGCGGCCCGGACAGGGGGCTTGGACAGCCCCAGCATTTT. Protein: CASGPDRGLGQPQHF.

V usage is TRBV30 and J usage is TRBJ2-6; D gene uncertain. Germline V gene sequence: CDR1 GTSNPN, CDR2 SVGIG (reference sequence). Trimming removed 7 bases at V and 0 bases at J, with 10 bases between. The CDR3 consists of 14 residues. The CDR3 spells CASPDPSGANVLTF. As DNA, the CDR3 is TGTGCCTCTCCTGACCCCTCTGGGGCCAACGTCCTGACTTTC.

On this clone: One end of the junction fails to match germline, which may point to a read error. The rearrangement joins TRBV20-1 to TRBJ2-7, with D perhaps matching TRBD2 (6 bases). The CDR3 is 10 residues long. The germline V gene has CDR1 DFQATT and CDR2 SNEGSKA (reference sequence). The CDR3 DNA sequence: TGCAGTACTAGCCGGGGCGAGCAGTACTTC. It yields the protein CSTSRGEQYF.

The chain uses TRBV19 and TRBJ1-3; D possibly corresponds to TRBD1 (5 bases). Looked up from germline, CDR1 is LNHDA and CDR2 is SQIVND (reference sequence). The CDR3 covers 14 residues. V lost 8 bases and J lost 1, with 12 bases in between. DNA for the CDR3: TGTGCCAGTGCGCGGGGGGATTCTGGAAACACCATATATTTT. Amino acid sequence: CASARGDSGNTIYF.

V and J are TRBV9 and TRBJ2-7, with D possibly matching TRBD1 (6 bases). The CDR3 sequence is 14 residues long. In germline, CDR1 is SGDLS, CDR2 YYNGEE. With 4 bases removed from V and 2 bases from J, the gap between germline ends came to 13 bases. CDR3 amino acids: CASSSNTGPYEQYF. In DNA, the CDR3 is TGTGCCAGCAGCTCGAACACAGGGCCCTACGAGCAGTACTTC.

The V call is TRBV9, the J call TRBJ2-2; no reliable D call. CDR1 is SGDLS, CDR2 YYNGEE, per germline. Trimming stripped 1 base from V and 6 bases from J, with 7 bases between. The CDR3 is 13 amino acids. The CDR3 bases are TGTGCCAGCAGCGTAATGGGGTCCGGGGAGCTGTTTTTT. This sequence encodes CASSVMGSGELFF.

CDR3 nucleotides: TGCAGCGTTGAAGACCCCAGACCCGACCGCGGCACAGATACGCAGTATTTT. Residues: CSVEDPRPDRGTDTQYF. The V call is TRBV29-1, the J call TRBJ2-3; no clear D. The V and J ends lost 0 bases and 1 base respectively, with 17 bases between them. Germline CDR1 reads SQVTM; CDR2 reads ANQGSEA. CDR3 length: 17 residues.

The CDR3 loop reads CASSQTTGELFF. The CDR3 DNA reads TGTGCCAGCAGCCAAACCACCGGGGAGCTGTTTTTT. The V gene is TRBV25-1, the J gene TRBJ2-2; no definite D call. CDR1 and CDR2 (germline): MGHDK, SYGVNS. The V end lost 6 bases, the J end lost 4 bases, and 6 bases lay between the germline ends. The CDR3 consists of 12 residues.

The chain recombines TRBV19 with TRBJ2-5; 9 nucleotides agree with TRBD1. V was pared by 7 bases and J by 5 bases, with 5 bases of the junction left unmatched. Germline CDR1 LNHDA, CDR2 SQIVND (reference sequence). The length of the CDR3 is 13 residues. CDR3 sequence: CASKAQGAETQYF. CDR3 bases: TGTGCCAGTAAGGCACAGGGGGCTGAGACCCAGTACTTC.

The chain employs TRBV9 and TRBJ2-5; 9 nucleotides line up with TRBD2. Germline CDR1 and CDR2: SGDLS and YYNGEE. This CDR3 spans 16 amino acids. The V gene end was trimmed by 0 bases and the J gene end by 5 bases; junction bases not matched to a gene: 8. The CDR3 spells CASSVGGGRGGETQYF. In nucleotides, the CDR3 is TGTGCCAGCAGCGTAGGAGGCGGGAGGGGAGGGGAGACCCAGTACTTC.

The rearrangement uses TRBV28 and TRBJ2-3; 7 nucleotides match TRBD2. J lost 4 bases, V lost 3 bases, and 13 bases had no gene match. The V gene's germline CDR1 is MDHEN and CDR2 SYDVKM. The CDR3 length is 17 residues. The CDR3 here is CASSFLVSAGLADTQYF. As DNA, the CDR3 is TGTGCCAGCAGTTTTCTAGTTTCAGCGGGACTGGCAGATACGCAGTATTTT.

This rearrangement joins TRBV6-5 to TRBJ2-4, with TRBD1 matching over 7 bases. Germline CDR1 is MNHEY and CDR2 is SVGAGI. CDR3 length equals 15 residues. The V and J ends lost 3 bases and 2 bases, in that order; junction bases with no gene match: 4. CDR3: CASSYTTGTKNIQYF. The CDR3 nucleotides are TGTGCCAGCAGTTATACGACAGGGACCAAAAACATTCAGTACTTC.

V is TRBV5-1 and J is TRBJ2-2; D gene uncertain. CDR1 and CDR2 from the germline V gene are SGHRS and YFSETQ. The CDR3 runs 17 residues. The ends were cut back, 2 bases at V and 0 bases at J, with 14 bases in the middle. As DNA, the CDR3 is TGCGCCAGCAGCTTTACAGAGCTTGGTCCGAACACCGGGGAGCTGTTTTTT. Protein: CASSFTELGPNTGELFF.

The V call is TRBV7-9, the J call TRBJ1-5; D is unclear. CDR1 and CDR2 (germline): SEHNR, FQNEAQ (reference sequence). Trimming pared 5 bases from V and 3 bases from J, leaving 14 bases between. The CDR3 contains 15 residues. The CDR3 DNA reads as TGTGCCAGCAGCCGGCCGGTCCGGTTCAATCAGCCCCAGCATTTT. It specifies CASSRPVRFNQPQHF.

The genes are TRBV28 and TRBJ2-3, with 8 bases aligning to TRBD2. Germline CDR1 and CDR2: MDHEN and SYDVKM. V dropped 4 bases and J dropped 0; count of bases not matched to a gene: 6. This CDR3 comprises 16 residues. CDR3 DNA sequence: TGTGCCAGCAGTTCCATTAGCGGGGCTAGCACAGATACGCAGTATTTT. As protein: CASSSISGASTDTQYF.

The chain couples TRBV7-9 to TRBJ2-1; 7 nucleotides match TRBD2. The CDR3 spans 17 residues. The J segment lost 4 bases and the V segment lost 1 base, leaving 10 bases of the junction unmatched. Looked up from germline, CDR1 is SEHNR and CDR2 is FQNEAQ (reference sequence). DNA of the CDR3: TGTGCCAGCAGCTTAGGTCCTCTAGCGGATTATTACAATGAGCAGTTCTTC. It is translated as CASSLGPLADYYNEQFF.

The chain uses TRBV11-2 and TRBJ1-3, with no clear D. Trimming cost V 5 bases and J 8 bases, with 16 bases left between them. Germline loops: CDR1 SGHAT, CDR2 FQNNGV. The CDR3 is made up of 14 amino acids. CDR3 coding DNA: TGTGCCAGCAGCCGCCCGAACCTAGAGCACACCATATATTTT. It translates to CASSRPNLEHTIYF.

The CDR3 loop is CASSSINEQFF. In DNA form, the CDR3 reads TGTGCCAGCTCCTCGATCAATGAGCAGTTCTTC. The genes are TRBV18 and TRBJ2-1; D uncertain. The length of the CDR3 is 11 residues. V was cut by 6 bases and J by 6 bases, with 6 bases left in between. Per the germline V gene, CDR1 is KGHSH and CDR2 is LQKENI. Drawing the rest from reference TRBV18 and TRBJ2-1, the complete variable domain is NAGVMQNPRHLVRRRGQEARLRCSPMKGHSHVYWYRQLPEEGLKFMVYLQKENIIDESGMPKERFSAEFPKEGPSILRIQQVVRGDSAAYFCASSSINEQFFGPGTRLTVL.

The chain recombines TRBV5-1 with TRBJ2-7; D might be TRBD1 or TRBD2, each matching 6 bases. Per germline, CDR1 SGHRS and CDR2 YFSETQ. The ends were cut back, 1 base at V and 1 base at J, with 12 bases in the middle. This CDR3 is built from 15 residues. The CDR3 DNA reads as TGCGCCAGCAGCTTGCGGTCGGGGGCGTCCTACGAGCAGTACTTC. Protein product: CASSLRSGASYEQYF.

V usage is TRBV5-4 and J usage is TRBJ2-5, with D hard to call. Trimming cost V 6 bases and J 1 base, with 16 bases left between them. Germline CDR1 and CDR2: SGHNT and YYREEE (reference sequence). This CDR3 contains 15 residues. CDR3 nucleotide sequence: TGTGCCAGCAACCGATTAGCCGGGCTCCAAGAGACCCAGTACTTC. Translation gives CASNRLAGLQETQYF.

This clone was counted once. The CDR3 loop reads CASSLLDRGGYGYTF. The CDR3 coding sequence is TGTGCCAGCAGTTTATTAGACAGGGGTGGCTATGGCTACACCTTC. This chain uses TRBV28 with TRBJ1-2; TRBD1 matches 8 bases. Germline V gene sequence: CDR1 MDHEN, CDR2 SYDVKM. Germline trimming cut 1 base from V and 4 bases from J; bases unmatched to any gene: 5. The CDR3 runs to 15 residues.